These 15 T cell receptor beta chains were all obtained from the same sample, sequenced in a study of T cells after yellow fever vaccination. TCRdb fed the 5' RACE reads into MiXCR, producing one record per CDR3 protein. Counted here are around 250,000 distinct CDR3 sequences, 6.5% to 8.5% occurring once; the ten biggest clones make up approximately 0.87%. The sample here was CD4+ T cells sorted from PBMCs, taken 15 days after the yellow fever booster vaccination. These receptors were obtained from a young man who received the YFV17D yellow fever vaccine.

This clonotype was observed a few times. V gene TRBV7-2 combines with J gene TRBJ2-7, with TRBD2 identical over 8 bases. V trimming: 5 bases; J trimming: 4 bases; junction bases outside the gene matches: 7. CDR1 and CDR2 (germline): SGHTA, FQGNSA. The CDR3 contains 14 residues. The CDR3 nucleotides read TGTGCCAGCAGCCTCTCGGGACTAGATTACGAGCAGTACTTC. It is translated as CASSLSGLDYEQYF.

This clonotype was counted a few times. The J gene is TRBJ2-1, the V gene TRBV25-1, with 7 bases matching TRBD1. Germline V gene data show CDR1 as MGHDK and CDR2 as SYGVNS. This CDR3 comprises 12 residues. The V gene end was trimmed by 9 bases and the J gene end by 8 bases; junction bases not matched to a gene: 7. CDR3 amino acids: CASTTGVYEQFF. CDR3 sequence (DNA): TGTGCCAGTACAACAGGGGTCTATGAGCAGTTCTTC. The whole variable domain, filled in from reference TRBV25-1 and TRBJ2-1, reads EADIYQTPRYLVIGTGKKITLECSQTMGHDKMYWYQQDPGMELHLIHYSYGVNSTEKGDLSSESTVSRIRTEHFPLTLESARPSHTSQYLCASTTGVYEQFFGPGTRLTVL.

The J gene is TRBJ2-5, the V gene TRBV18; D gene uncertain. Germline V gives CDR1 KGHSH, CDR2 LQKENI. V was clipped by 0 bases and J by 5 bases, with 10 bases between them. The CDR3 runs 14 residues. The CDR3: CASSPPLERETQYF. The CDR3 DNA reads as TGTGCCAGCTCACCACCTCTAGAAAGGGAGACCCAGTACTTC.

V and J are TRBV6-2 or TRBV6-3 and TRBJ2-1, with 9 bases fitting TRBD1. The CDR3 consists of 16 residues. Germline V gives CDR1 MNHEY, CDR2 SVGEGT. The V and J ends lost 5 bases and 4 bases, in that order; junction bases with no gene match: 9. The CDR3 sequence is CASSHPGQGRYNEQFF. CDR3 coding DNA: TGTGCCAGCAGTCACCCGGGACAGGGTAGATACAATGAGCAGTTCTTC.

This sequence joins TRBV5-1 and TRBJ1-2; 7 positions match TRBD1. Trimming cost V 3 bases and J 1 base; bases outside gene matches: 6. Germline CDR1 SGHRS, CDR2 YFSETQ. The CDR3 covers 15 residues. The CDR3 here is CASSYSGTVNYGYTF. The CDR3 DNA follows: TGCGCCAGCAGCTATTCCGGGACAGTTAACTATGGCTACACCTTC.

The CDR3 region is CASSIRPGDGYTF. CDR3 DNA: TGTGCCAGCTCAATAAGACCCGGGGATGGCTACACCTTC. V is TRBV18 and J is TRBJ1-2; no firm D call. Looked up from germline, CDR1 is KGHSH and CDR2 is LQKENI. Trimming stripped 5 bases from V and 6 bases from J, with 13 bases between. The CDR3 runs 13 residues.

This clonotype has just a few counts. V usage is TRBV6-1 and J usage is TRBJ1-5; a possible D gene is TRBD1 (5 bases). This CDR3 has 13 residues. Trimming cost V 6 bases and J 6 bases, with 12 bases left between them. Germline CDR1 and CDR2: MNHNS and SASEGT. In DNA, the CDR3 is TGTGCCAGCAGGGGCCCGGGACCTCAGCCCCAGCATTTT. It codes for CASRGPGPQPQHF.

CDR3 sequence (DNA): TGTGCCAGCACCGACAGGGAGCCGGAGACCCAGTACTTC. It is translated as CASTDREPETQYF. The chain employs TRBV12-3 or TRBV12-4 and TRBJ2-5; 7 bases line up with TRBD1. The CDR3 consists of 13 residues. V lost 7 bases, J lost 5 bases, and 7 bases stayed unmatched.

Ten or more counts support this clonotype. In nucleotides, the CDR3 is TGTGCCAGCAGTCGGCTAACTAGCACAGATACGCAGTATTTT. Its protein product is CASSRLTSTDTQYF. This chain connects TRBV2 to TRBJ2-3; D ambiguous. Trimming took off 5 bases at V and 0 bases at J, with 9 bases between the two ends. CDR3 size: 14 residues. CDR1 SNHLY and CDR2 FYNNEI come from the germline V gene.

This clonotype was counted ten times or more. V and J are TRBV6-1 and TRBJ2-7, with a weak D call TRBD2 (5 bases). V gave up 6 bases and J gave up 9 bases, with 18 bases separating them. The CDR3 runs to 13 residues. Germline-derived CDR1 and CDR2 are MNHNS and SASEGT. CDR3 nucleotides: TGTGCCAGCAGAGTAGCGATAGGACGGGCGCAGTACTTC. This translates into CASRVAIGRAQYF.

V usage is TRBV11-3 and J usage is TRBJ2-3; TRBD2 matches at 11 bases. Germline loops: CDR1 SGHNT, CDR2 YENEEA. CDR3 size: 16 residues. The trim removed 2 bases at V and 5 bases at J, leaving 6 bases unmatched. CDR3 protein: CASSLTSGTSGDTQYF. The CDR3 DNA follows: TGTGCCAGCAGCTTAACCTCAGGGACTAGCGGAGATACGCAGTATTTT.

This clonotype was picked up a small number of times. The rearrangement joins TRBV7-2 to TRBJ2-2; no clear D. Trimming removed 0 bases at V and 4 bases at J, with 6 bases between. There are 14 residues in the CDR3. Germline V gene sequence: CDR1 SGHTA, CDR2 FQGNSA. CDR3 loop: CASSLARGTGELFF. The CDR3 DNA reads TGTGCCAGCAGCTTAGCGAGAGGCACCGGGGAGCTGTTTTTT.

This clonotype occurred a few times. The chain employs TRBV20-1 and TRBJ2-1; 7 bases fit TRBD2. This CDR3 is 15 amino acids long. Germline CDR1 and CDR2: DFQATT and SNEGSKA (reference sequence). J was trimmed by 7 bases and V by 3 bases; bases with no gene match: 12. This CDR3 reads CSASGTRESLNEQFF. CDR3 nucleotide sequence: TGCAGTGCTAGTGGTACGCGGGAGTCTTTGAATGAGCAGTTCTTC.

The chain uses TRBV7-2 and TRBJ2-3; 11 bases line up with TRBD1. Germline assignment: CDR1 SGHTA and CDR2 FQGNSA. The CDR3 totals 14 residues. J was trimmed by 6 bases and V by 5 bases; bases with no gene match: 4. Written as DNA, the CDR3 is TGTGCCAGCAGCCCGGACAGGGGGCTGGATACGCAGTATTTT. Its protein is CASSPDRGLDTQYF.

This chain uses TRBV3-1 with TRBJ2-1; 8 nucleotides match TRBD2. Germline lookup yields CDR1 LGHDT and CDR2 YNNKEL (reference sequence). The ends lost 1 base at V and 0 bases at J; junction bases unmatched: 5. This CDR3 region has 17 residues. The CDR3 sequence: CASSQVAGSASYNEQFF. The CDR3 nucleotides are TGTGCCAGCAGCCAAGTAGCGGGGTCCGCCTCCTACAATGAGCAGTTCTTC.